This T cell receptor (beta chain) comes out of a study of human T cells and chemical hapten exposure. The time point denotes: patch test 2, 6 weeks after DPC sensitization. Treatment indicated: therapeutic diphenylcyclopropenone sensitization with weekly scalp DPC. Every patch test was put on after a blood sample was taken. Overall study findings and caveats: Having alopecia, the donors may differ immunologically from healthy people.

One entry per CDR3 protein results from TCRdb running MiXCR on the RACE reads. The table has approximately 350,000 distinct CDR3 sequences, more than 5% seen once. This clonotype was counted at least ten times. Its antigen is not known. This CDR3 comprises 14 residues. Germline CDR1 SGHDN, CDR2 FVKESK. V was shortened by 4 bases and J by 5 bases, with 12 bases between the two germline ends. This sequence originates from a woman under 30 with alopecia areata. Some clones in this sample may be carry-over from other donors' samples. The gene calls are TRBV14 and TRBJ2-4, with D perhaps matching TRBD2 (6 bases). Sequenced material: whole blood, taken in connection with sensitization to the hapten diphenylcyclopropenone (DPC). CDR3 amino acids: CASSPQLAENIQYF. CDR3 nucleotide sequence: TGTGCCAGCAGCCCACAACTAGCAGAAAACATTCAGTACTTC.